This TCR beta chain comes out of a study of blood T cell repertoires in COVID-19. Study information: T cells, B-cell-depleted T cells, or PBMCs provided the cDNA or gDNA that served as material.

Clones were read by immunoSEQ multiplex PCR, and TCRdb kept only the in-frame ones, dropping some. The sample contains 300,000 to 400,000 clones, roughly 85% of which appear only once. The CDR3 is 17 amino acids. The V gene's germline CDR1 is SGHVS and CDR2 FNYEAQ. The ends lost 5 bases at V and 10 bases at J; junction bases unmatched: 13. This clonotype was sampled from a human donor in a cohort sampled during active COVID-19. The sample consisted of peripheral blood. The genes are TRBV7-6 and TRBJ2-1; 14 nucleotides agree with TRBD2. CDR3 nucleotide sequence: TGTGCCAGCAGCCCCCGGGCCGGGACTAGCGGGGGAGGGGAGCAGTTCTTC. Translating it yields CASSPRAGTSGGGEQFF.